The 11 T cell receptor beta chains listed next were all sequenced from one sample in a study of metastatic and nonmetastatic thyroid tumors. TCRdb used MiXCR to call clones anew from the PCR reads. The sample carries about 16,000 clones, 33% recorded once. Until they underwent thyroid surgery, no patient had received any treatment. Source material: tumor tissue. The receptors originated from a male donor with papillary thyroid cancer or a benign thyroid nodule (not recorded which). Some clones in this sample may be carry-over from other donors' samples.

V usage is TRBV7-9 and J usage is TRBJ1-2; no clear D gene. V shed 6 bases and J shed 4 bases, with 15 bases lying between them. Per germline, CDR1 SEHNR and CDR2 FQNEAQ (reference sequence). The CDR3 spans 14 residues. CDR3 DNA sequence: TGTGCCAGCAGAGCTTTAACCGATGGCTATGGCTACACCTTC. Translated: CASRALTDGYGYTF.

The V call is TRBV6-1, the J call TRBJ1-5; the D is unclear. CDR1 is MNHNS and CDR2 is SASEGT in the germline V gene. The CDR3 totals 14 residues. Trimming took off 1 base at V and 1 base at J, with 5 bases between the two ends. CDR3: CASSEGRSNQPQHF. The CDR3 DNA is TGTGCCAGCAGTGAAGGTCGGAGCAATCAGCCCCAGCATTTT.

This clone was detected ten times or more. V usage is TRBV9 and J usage is TRBJ2-3; a weak D match, TRBD2 (6 bases). Per the germline V gene, CDR1 is SGDLS and CDR2 is YYNGEE. The CDR3 covers 15 residues. V lost 4 bases and J 0 bases, leaving 12 bases between the germline ends. The CDR3 coding sequence is TGTGCCAGCAGCCCAGCAGCGGGCAGCACAGATACGCAGTATTTT. It specifies CASSPAAGSTDTQYF.

In the case of this clone: A read error may account for a junction end that differs from germline. The gene calls are TRBV19 and TRBJ1-6; the match to TRBD1 covers 7 bases. Germline V lookup: CDR1 LNHDA, CDR2 SQIVND (reference sequence). This CDR3 has 14 residues. CDR3: CASTGTVTTSPLKF. In DNA, the CDR3 is TGTGCCAGTACTGGGACAGTAACTACTTCACCCCTCAAATTT.

This clone was picked up many times. The chain has TRBV28 and TRBJ1-5; TRBD1 matches at 7 bases. The CDR3 sequence is 15 residues long. Per the germline V gene, CDR1 is MDHEN and CDR2 is SYDVKM. The trim removed 6 bases at V and 3 bases at J, leaving 8 bases unmatched. CDR3 sequence: CASSKDRSPNQPQHF. The CDR3 nucleotides are TGTGCCAGCAGCAAGGACAGGTCCCCCAATCAGCCCCAGCATTTT.

Many counts were recorded for this clone. Just one base apart from a much larger clone, this may be a read error. Distinct nucleotide sequences in the sample also encode this CDR3. V usage is TRBV19 and J usage is TRBJ1-3; maybe TRBD1 (5 bases). CDR1 is LNHDA, CDR2 SQIVND, per germline (reference sequence). The CDR3 runs to 17 residues. CDR3 bases: TGTGCCGGTAGTATCTCAGGGCTCCAGAATACTGGAAACACCATATATTTT. This encodes CAGSISGLQNTGNTIYF.

Sample share makes this clone medium-sized. V usage is TRBV7-2 and J usage is TRBJ2-7; D possibly corresponds to TRBD1 (5 bases). V was trimmed by 1 base and J by 2 bases, leaving 9 bases between them. CDR1 is SGHTA, CDR2 FQGNSA, per germline. The CDR3 runs 14 residues. CDR3 protein: CASSLVGRAYEQYF. CDR3 in DNA: TGTGCCAGCAGCTTAGTGGGCAGGGCCTACGAGCAGTACTTC.

The CDR3, as DNA: TGTGCCAGCAGCTTAGGTGAGGGCCGCGAGCAGTACTTC. Its protein product is CASSLGEGREQYF. The genes are TRBV11-3 and TRBJ2-7; tentative D call: TRBD2 (5 bases). Per germline, CDR1 SGHNT and CDR2 YENEEA. Trimming left V 1 base short and J 6 bases short, with 10 bases between. This CDR3 comprises 13 residues.

This clone was seen a single time. The gene calls are TRBV11-2 and TRBJ1-1; tentative D call: TRBD1 (6 bases). The germline V gene has CDR1 SGHAT and CDR2 FQNNGV. The V gene lost 3 bases and the J gene lost 6 bases, with 11 bases spanning the gap. The CDR3 is 13 amino acids. CDR3 DNA: TGTGCCAGCAGCTTGACAGGAAGCCCTGAAGCTTTCTTT. Protein: CASSLTGSPEAFF.

Judged by abundance, this clone is medium-sized. The chain joins TRBV6-1 to TRBJ2-1, with TRBD1 matching over 7 bases. This CDR3 is built from 15 residues. The ends lost 5 bases at V and 4 bases at J; junction bases unmatched: 8. From germline, CDR1 is MNHNS and CDR2 SASEGT. In DNA form, the CDR3 reads TGTGCCAGCAGTTTGACAGGGACCCCTTACAATGAGCAGTTCTTC. Translation gives CASSLTGTPYNEQFF.

Notes on this clone: At one boundary the junction diverges from the germline segment, which might be a read error. This sequence joins TRBV19 and TRBJ1-5, with TRBD1 identical over 9 bases. There are 16 residues in the CDR3. Germline V CDR1 and CDR2: LNHDA, SQIVND (reference sequence). The CDR3 protein is CASSTPTGGKILPHHF. As DNA, the CDR3 is TGTGCGAGTAGTACTCCGACAGGGGGAAAGATTCTGCCCCATCATTTT.